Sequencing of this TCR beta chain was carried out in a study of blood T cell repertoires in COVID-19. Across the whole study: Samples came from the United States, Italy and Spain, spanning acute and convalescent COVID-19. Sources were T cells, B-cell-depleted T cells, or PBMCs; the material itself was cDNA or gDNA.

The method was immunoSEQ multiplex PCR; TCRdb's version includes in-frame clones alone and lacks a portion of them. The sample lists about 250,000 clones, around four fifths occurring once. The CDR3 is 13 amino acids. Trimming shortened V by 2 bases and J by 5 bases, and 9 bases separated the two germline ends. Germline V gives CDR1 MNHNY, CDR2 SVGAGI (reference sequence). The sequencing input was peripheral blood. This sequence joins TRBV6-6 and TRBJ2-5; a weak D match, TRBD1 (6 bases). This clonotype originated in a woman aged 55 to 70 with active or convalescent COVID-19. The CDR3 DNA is TGTGCCAGCAGTTACGGGGGCGGGGAGACCCAGTACTTC. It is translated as CASSYGGGETQYF.